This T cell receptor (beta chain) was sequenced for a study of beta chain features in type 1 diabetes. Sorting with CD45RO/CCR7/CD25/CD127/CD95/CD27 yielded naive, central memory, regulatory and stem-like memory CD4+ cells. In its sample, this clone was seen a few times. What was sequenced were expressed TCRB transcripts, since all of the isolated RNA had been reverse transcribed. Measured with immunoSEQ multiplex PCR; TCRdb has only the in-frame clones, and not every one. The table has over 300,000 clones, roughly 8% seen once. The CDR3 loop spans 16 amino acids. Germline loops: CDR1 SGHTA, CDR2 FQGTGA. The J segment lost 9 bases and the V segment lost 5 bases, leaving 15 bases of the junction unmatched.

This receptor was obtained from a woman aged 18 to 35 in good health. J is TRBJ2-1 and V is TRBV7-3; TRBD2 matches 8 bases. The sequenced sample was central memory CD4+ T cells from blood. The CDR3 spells CASSPLAGLRGGEQFF. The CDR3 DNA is TGTGCCAGCAGCCCCTTAGCGGGACTTCGGGGTGGTGAGCAGTTCTTC.